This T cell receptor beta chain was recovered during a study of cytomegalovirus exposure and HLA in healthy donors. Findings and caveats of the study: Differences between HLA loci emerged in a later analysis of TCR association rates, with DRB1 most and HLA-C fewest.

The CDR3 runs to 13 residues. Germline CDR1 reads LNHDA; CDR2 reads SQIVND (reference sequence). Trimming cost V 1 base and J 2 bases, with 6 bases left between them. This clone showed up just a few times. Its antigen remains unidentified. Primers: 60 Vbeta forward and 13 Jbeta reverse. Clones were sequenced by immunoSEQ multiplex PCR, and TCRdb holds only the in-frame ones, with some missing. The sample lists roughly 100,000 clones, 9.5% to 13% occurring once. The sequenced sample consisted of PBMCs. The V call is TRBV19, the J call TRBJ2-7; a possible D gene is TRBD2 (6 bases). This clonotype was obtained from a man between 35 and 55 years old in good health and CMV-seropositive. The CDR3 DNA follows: TGTGCCAGTAGTATAGGACTAGCCTACGAGCAGTACTTC. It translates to CASSIGLAYEQYF.